This T cell receptor beta chain stems from a study of blood T cells in healthy people across ages. V was pared by 4 bases and J by 4 bases, with 5 bases of the junction left unmatched. In germline, CDR1 is SEHNR, CDR2 FQNEAQ (reference sequence). The CDR3 is 15 amino acids. The second PCR ran about 6 to 12 cycles with a sample-barcoded 5' primer and J-beta primers. TCRdb recomputed calls from the 5' RACE reads with MiXCR, one row per CDR3 protein. The profile shows over a million distinct CDR3 sequences, 35% to 55% of them singletons. This clonotype was picked up many times. The chain has TRBV7-9 and TRBJ2-1; 9 positions agree with TRBD1. This TCR was sampled from a woman aged 55-70 years in good health. The sample was blood. The CDR3 DNA reads TGTGCCAGCAGCTCCGGGACAGGGATTTACAATGAGCAGTTCTTC. Its translation is CASSSGTGIYNEQFF.